This entry lists 20 T cell receptor beta chains sequenced from one sample in a study of T cells in tumors after PD-1 blockade. Libraries were prepared by immunoSEQ multiplex PCR; TCRdb keeps only in-frame clonotypes and omits some of them. Seen here are roughly 47,000 clones, 75% to 85% observed once, and the top ten hold about a sixth. Material: PBMCs, obtained before anti-PD-1 treatment. Receptors originate from a human donor with basal cell carcinoma.

The chain recombines TRBV19 with TRBJ2-3; 10 positions agree with TRBD2. CDR1 is LNHDA, CDR2 SQIVND, per germline (reference sequence). The V gene end was trimmed by 3 bases and the J gene end by 2 bases; junction bases not matched to a gene: 5. The CDR3 has 16 amino acids. The CDR3 nucleotides are TGTGCCAGTAGTATGGTAGCGGGGGGTCACACAGATACGCAGTATTTT. It yields the protein CASSMVAGGHTDTQYF.

This chain links TRBV12-3 or TRBV12-4 with TRBJ1-5; D gene unclear. Trimming removed 6 bases at V and 11 bases at J, with 11 bases between. CDR3 size: 11 residues. The CDR3, as DNA: TGTGCCAGCAGCCTAGGGATGTCCCAGCATTTT. It codes for CASSLGMSQHF.

The V and J genes are TRBV3-1 (or the pseudogene TRBV3-2) and TRBJ1-5; D possibly corresponds to TRBD1 (5 bases). The V gene's germline CDR1 is LGHDT and CDR2 YNNKEL (reference sequence). V lost 5 bases and J 3 bases, leaving 11 bases between the germline ends. The CDR3 spans 14 residues. The CDR3 coding sequence is TGTGCCAGCAGCGGGGCTGCGAACAATCAGCCCCAGCATTTT. Its protein product is CASSGAANNQPQHF.

This chain uses TRBV3-1 (or the pseudogene TRBV3-2) with TRBJ1-6; a weak D match, TRBD1 (5 bases). CDR1 is LGHDT, CDR2 YNNKEL, per germline (reference sequence). V was pared by 4 bases and J by 7 bases, with 14 bases between. The CDR3 sequence is 15 residues long. The CDR3 DNA sequence: TGTGCCAGCAGCCTAAAGACAGCTTCAAATTCACCCCTCCACTTT. Translated: CASSLKTASNSPLHF.

The count of this clone is one. The CDR3 coding sequence is TGTGCCACCAGCAGAGATATAAGGGACACAGATACGCAGTATTTT. Protein product: CATSRDIRDTDTQYF. The chain couples TRBV15 to TRBJ2-3; D is uncertain. The germline gives CDR1 LNHNV, CDR2 YYDKDF (reference sequence). This CDR3 comprises 15 residues. The V gene lost 0 bases and the J gene lost 2 bases, with 9 bases spanning the gap.

J is TRBJ2-6 and V is TRBV21-1; TRBD1 reflects the table's D call only, with no check against the DNA. TRBV21-1 is a recognized pseudogene. The CDR3 spans 23 residues. The CDR3 DNA reads as TGTGCCAGCAGCAAATTAGGGCCTTTTGAGTTAAAGGACAAATACTCTGGGGCCAACGTCCTGACTTTC. Protein sequence: CASSKLGPFELKDKYSGANVLTF.

This clone was observed many times. This sample also contains other DNA sequences that code for the same CDR3. The J gene is TRBJ2-3, the V gene TRBV5-1; D is tentatively TRBD1 or TRBD2 (6 bases each). This CDR3 is 16 amino acids long. V was shortened by 2 bases and J by 1 base, with 14 bases between the two germline ends. Looked up from germline, CDR1 is SGHRS and CDR2 is YFSETQ. The CDR3 loop is CASSLGGTHGTDTQYF. The CDR3, as DNA: TGCGCCAGCAGCTTAGGGGGGACCCATGGCACAGATACGCAGTATTTT.

This chain connects TRBV24-1 to TRBJ2-7, with TRBD2 matching 7 bases. J gave up 7 bases and V 5 bases, and 10 bases lay outside the gene matches. CDR3 length: 14 amino acids. In germline, CDR1 is KGHDR, CDR2 SFDVKD. The DNA for the CDR3 is TGTGCCACCAGTGGGGCGGGAGATATGAGGGAGCAGTACTTC. Translating gives CATSGAGDMREQYF.

The gene calls are TRBV5-6 and TRBJ2-7; D remains ambiguous. The germline gives CDR1 SGHDT, CDR2 YYEEEE. The CDR3 consists of 14 residues. Trimming pared 2 bases from V and 4 bases from J, leaving 13 bases between. The CDR3 protein is CASSFGLVGYEQYF. CDR3 in DNA: TGTGCCAGCAGCTTTGGGCTAGTCGGGTACGAGCAGTACTTC.

This chain uses TRBV4-2 with TRBJ1-2; D not resolved. The CDR3 covers 12 residues. The V and J ends lost 1 base and 7 bases respectively, with 7 bases between them. Germline V CDR1 and CDR2: LGHNA, YNFKEQ. CDR3 region: CASSQGEGGYTF. The CDR3 DNA follows: TGTGCCAGCAGCCAAGGGGAGGGTGGCTACACCTTC.

The CDR3 nucleotides read TGCAGTGCTAGAGTGGACAGTGAGCAGTTCTTC. Its translation is CSARVDSEQFF. The V call is TRBV20-1, the J call TRBJ2-1; possibly TRBD1 for D (6 bases). The CDR3 runs to 11 residues. V was trimmed by 1 base and J by 9 bases, leaving 7 bases between them. Per the germline V gene, CDR1 is DFQATT and CDR2 is SNEGSKA (reference sequence).

This clone has just a few counts. This chain links TRBV27 with TRBJ1-2; maybe TRBD1 (6 bases). V was shortened by 6 bases and J by 1 base, with 9 bases between the two germline ends. The germline V gene has CDR1 MNHEY and CDR2 SMNVEV (reference sequence). CDR3 size: 13 residues. The CDR3 DNA reads as TGTGCCAGCAGACTGGACAGTAACTATGGCTACACCTTC. Its protein product is CASRLDSNYGYTF.

The chain links TRBV20-1 to TRBJ2-7; 7 bases match TRBD1. J gave up 3 bases and V 3 bases, and 8 bases lay outside the gene matches. Germline assignment: CDR1 DFQATT and CDR2 SNEGSKA (reference sequence). This CDR3 is built from 14 residues. DNA of the CDR3: TGCAGTGCTAGTCGGGACAGCCTGTTCTACGAGCAGTACTTC. Its translation is CSASRDSLFYEQYF.

V is TRBV27 and J is TRBJ2-1; no clear D gene. From germline, CDR1 is MNHEY and CDR2 SMNVEV (reference sequence). Trimming shortened V by 4 bases and J by 7 bases, and 8 bases separated the two germline ends. The CDR3 sequence is 12 residues long. CDR3 coding DNA: TGTGCCAGCAGTTCACAAGGTAATGAGCAGTTCTTC. Protein: CASSSQGNEQFF.

This clone was counted once. This chain links TRBV5-1 with TRBJ1-5; tentatively, D is TRBD1 (5 bases). This CDR3 is built from 14 residues. Germline V gene lookup returns CDR1 SGHRS and CDR2 YFSETQ. V lost 2 bases and J 4 bases, leaving 10 bases between the germline ends. CDR3 sequence reads: CASSLDSFNQPQHF. CDR3 nucleotide sequence: TGCGCCAGCAGCTTAGACAGCTTTAATCAGCCCCAGCATTTT.

The chain carries TRBV7-6 and TRBJ2-7; possible D gene TRBD1, 6 bases. The ends were cut back, 5 bases at V and 0 bases at J, with 8 bases in the middle. Per germline, CDR1 SGHVS and CDR2 FNYEAQ. The CDR3 has 13 residues. CDR3 residues: CASSRTASYEQYF. The CDR3 bases are TGTGCCAGCAGCCGGACAGCCTCCTACGAGCAGTACTTC.

V gene TRBV10-3 combines with J gene TRBJ2-5, with unresolved D. Germline assignment: CDR1 ENHRY and CDR2 SYGVKD. V lost 6 bases and J 5 bases, leaving 13 bases between the germline ends. CDR3 length equals 13 residues. The CDR3 spells CAIRTVREETQYF. CDR3 nucleotide sequence: TGTGCCATCAGGACCGTGCGTGAGGAGACCCAGTACTTC.

The CDR3 DNA follows: TGTGCAAGTCGCTGGCGGGCTCGATTAAGCAATCAGCCCCAGCATTTT. The encoded protein is CASRWRARLSNQPQHF. The V call is TRBV12-2, the J call TRBJ1-5. TRBV12-2 corresponds to a pseudogene. The CDR3 extends over 16 amino acids.

This clone was picked up one time. The V and J genes are TRBV7-9 and TRBJ2-2; D ambiguous. Germline V CDR1 and CDR2: SEHNR, FQNEAQ (reference sequence). Trimming took off 3 bases at V and 0 bases at J, with 8 bases between the two ends. The CDR3 runs 15 residues. The chain's CDR3 is CASSFHLPNTGELFF. CDR3 nucleotide sequence: TGTGCCAGCAGCTTTCACCTCCCGAACACCGGGGAGCTGTTTTTT.

The rearrangement joins TRBV7-7 to TRBJ2-3; 9 bases fit TRBD2. Per germline, CDR1 SSHAT and CDR2 FNYEAQ (reference sequence). V shed 3 bases, J shed 2 bases, and the junction held 3 bases outside the gene matches. The CDR3 has 15 residues. The CDR3 region is CASSFRGGATDTQYF. The CDR3 bases are TGTGCCAGCAGCTTCCGCGGGGGGGCCACAGATACGCAGTATTTT.